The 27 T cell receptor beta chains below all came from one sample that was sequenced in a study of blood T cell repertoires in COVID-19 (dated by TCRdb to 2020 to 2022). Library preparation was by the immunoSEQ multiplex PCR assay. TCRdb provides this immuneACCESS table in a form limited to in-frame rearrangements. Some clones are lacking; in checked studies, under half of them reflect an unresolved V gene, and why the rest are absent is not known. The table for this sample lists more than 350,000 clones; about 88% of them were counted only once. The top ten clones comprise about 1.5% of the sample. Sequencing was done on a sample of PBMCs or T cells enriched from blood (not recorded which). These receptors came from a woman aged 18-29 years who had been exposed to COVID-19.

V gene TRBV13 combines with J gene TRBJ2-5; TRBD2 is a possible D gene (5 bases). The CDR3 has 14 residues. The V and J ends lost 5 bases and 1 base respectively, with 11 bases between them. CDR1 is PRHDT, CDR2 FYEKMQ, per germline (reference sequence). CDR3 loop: CASSNSGFQETQYF. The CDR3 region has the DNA TGTGCCAGCAGCAACTCGGGGTTCCAAGAGACCCAGTACTTC.

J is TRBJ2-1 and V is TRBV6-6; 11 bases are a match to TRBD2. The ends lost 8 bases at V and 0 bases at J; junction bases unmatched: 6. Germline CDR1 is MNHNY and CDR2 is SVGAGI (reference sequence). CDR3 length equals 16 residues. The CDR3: CASRASGGPSYNEQFF. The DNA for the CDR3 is TGTGCCAGCCGGGCTAGCGGGGGGCCCTCCTACAATGAGCAGTTCTTC.

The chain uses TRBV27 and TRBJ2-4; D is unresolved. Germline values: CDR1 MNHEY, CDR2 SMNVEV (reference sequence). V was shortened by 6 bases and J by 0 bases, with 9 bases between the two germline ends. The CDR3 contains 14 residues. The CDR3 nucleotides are TGTGCCAGCAGCTACAGATCAGCCAAAAACATTCAGTACTTC. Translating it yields CASSYRSAKNIQYF.

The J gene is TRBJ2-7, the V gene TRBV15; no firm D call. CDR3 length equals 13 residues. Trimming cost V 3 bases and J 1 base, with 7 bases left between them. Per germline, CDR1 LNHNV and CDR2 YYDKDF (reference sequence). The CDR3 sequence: CATSRAWSYEQYF. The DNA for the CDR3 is TGTGCCACCAGCAGGGCCTGGTCCTACGAGCAGTACTTC.

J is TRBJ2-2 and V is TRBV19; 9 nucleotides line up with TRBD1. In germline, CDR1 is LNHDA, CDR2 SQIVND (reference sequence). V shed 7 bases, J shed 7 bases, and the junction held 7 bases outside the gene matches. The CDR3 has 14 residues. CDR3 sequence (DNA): TGTGCCAGTACACGCGGGACAGGGATCGGGGAGCTGTTTTTT. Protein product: CASTRGTGIGELFF.

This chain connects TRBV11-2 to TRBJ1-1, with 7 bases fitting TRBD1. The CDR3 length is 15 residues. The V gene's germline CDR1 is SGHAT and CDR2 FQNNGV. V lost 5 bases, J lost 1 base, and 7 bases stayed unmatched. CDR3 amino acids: CASSPRRTGNTEAFF. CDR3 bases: TGTGCCAGCAGCCCGAGGCGGACAGGGAACACTGAAGCTTTCTTT.

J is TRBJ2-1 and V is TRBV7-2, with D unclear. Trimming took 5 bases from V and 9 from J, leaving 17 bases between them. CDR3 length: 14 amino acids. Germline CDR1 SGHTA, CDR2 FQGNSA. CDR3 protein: CASSLKRSVSEQFF. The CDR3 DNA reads TGTGCCAGCAGCCTAAAGCGATCAGTTAGTGAGCAGTTCTTC.

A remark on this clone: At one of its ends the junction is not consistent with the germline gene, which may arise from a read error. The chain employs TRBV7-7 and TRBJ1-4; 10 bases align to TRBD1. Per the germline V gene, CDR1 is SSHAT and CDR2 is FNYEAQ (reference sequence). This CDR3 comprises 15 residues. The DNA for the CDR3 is TGTGCTAGCAGCAAGGACAGGGGGGATAATGAAAAACTGTTTTTT. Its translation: CASSKDRGDNEKLFF.

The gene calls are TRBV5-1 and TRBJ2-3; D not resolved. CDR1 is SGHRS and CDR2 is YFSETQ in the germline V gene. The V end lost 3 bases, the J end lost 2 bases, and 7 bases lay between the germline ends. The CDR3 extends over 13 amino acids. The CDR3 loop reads CASSYEFTDTQYF. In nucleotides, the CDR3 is TGCGCCAGCAGCTATGAGTTCACAGATACGCAGTATTTT.

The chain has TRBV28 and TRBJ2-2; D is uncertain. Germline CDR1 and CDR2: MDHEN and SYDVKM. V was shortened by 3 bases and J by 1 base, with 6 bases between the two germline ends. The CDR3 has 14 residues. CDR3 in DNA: TGTGCCAGCAGTTTCGGCGGGAACACCGGGGAGCTGTTTTTT. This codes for CASSFGGNTGELFF.

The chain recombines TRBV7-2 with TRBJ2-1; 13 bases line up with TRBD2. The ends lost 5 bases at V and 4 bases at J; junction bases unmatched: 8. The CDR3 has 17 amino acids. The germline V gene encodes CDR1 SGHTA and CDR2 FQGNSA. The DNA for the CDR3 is TGTGCCAGCAGCCCGATGCGACTAGCGGGGGGATACAATGAGCAGTTCTTC. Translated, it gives CASSPMRLAGGYNEQFF.

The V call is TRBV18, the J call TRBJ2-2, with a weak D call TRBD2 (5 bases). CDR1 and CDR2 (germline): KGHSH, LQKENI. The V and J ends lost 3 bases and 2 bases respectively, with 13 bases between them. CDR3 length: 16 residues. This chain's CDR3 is CASSPRSGPNTGELFF. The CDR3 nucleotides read TGTGCCAGCTCACCCCGAAGCGGCCCTAACACCGGGGAGCTGTTTTTT.

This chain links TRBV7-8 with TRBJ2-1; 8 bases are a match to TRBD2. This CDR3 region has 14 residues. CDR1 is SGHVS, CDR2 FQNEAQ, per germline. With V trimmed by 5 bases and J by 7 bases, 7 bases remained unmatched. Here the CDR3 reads CASSLLGGENEQFF. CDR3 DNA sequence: TGTGCCAGCAGCCTGCTCGGGGGGGAGAATGAGCAGTTCTTC.

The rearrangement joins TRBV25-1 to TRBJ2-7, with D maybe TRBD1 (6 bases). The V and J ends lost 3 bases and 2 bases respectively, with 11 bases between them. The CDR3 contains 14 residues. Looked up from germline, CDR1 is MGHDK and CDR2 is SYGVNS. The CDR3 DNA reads TGTGCCAGCAGTGATTGGGGGCGTACCTACGAGCAGTACTTC. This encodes CASSDWGRTYEQYF.

In nucleotides, the CDR3 is TGTGCCAGCAGCGGGTCCGGGGTAAGCAATCAGCCCCAGCATTTT. Protein product: CASSGSGVSNQPQHF. This chain links TRBV6-5 with TRBJ1-5; no definite D call. There are 15 residues in the CDR3. Germline V lookup: CDR1 MNHEY, CDR2 SVGAGI. V was trimmed by 6 bases and J by 1 base, leaving 13 bases between them.

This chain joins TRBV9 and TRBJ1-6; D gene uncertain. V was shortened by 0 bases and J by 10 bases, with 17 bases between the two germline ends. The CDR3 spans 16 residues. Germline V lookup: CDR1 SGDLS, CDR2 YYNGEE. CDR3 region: CASSVDDSLGESPLHF. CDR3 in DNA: TGTGCCAGCAGCGTAGATGACTCCCTGGGAGAGTCACCCCTCCACTTT.

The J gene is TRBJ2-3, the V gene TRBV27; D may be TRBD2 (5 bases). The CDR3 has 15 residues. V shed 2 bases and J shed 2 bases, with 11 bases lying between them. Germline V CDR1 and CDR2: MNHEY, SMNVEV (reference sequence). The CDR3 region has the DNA TGTGCCAGCAGTTTAGCCCCAGCGGCCACAGATACGCAGTATTTT. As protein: CASSLAPAATDTQYF.

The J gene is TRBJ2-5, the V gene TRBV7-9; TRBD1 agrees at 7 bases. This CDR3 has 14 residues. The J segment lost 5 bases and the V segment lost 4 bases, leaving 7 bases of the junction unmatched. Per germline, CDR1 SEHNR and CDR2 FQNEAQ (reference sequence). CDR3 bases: TGTGCCAGCAGCTCGACAGGGTTTATGGAGACCCAGTACTTC. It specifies CASSSTGFMETQYF.

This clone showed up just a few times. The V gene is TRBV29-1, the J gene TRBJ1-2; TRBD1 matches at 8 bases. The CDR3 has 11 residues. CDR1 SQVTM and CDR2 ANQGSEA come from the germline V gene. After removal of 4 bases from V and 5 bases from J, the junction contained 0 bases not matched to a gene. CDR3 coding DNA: TGCAGCGTTGGGACAGGGTATGGCTACACCTTC. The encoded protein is CSVGTGYGYTF.

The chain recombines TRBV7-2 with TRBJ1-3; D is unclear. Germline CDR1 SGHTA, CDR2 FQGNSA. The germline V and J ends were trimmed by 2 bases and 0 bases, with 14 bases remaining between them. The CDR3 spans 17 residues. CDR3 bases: TGTGCCAGCAGCTTAAAAGCGGTCGTAAGCTCTGGAAACACCATATATTTT. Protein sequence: CASSLKAVVSSGNTIYF.

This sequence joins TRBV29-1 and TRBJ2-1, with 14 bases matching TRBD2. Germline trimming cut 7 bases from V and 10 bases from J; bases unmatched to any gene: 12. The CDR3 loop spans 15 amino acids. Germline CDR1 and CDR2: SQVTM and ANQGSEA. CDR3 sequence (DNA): TGCAGCGCCGTACGGACTAGCGGGGGGTCCGAGGAGCAGTTCTTC. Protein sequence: CSAVRTSGGSEEQFF.

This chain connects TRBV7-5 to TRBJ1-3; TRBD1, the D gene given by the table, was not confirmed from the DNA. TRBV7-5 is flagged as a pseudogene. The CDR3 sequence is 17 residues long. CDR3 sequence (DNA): TGTGTCAGAAGCTCGCTGGGGACAGGCCTCTCTGGAAACACCATATATTTT. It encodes CVRSSLGTGLSGNTIYF.

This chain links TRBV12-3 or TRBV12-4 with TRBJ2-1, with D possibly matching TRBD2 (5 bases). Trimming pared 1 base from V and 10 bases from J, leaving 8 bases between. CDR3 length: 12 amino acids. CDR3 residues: CASSLGTPEQFF. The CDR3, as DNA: TGTGCCAGCAGTTTAGGGACTCCCGAGCAGTTCTTC.

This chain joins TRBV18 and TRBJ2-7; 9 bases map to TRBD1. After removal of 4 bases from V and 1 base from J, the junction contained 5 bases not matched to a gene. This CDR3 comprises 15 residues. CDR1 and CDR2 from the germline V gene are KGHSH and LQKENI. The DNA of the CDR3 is TGTGCCAGCTCACGAGAGACAGGGGGGTCCTACGAGCAGTACTTC. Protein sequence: CASSRETGGSYEQYF.

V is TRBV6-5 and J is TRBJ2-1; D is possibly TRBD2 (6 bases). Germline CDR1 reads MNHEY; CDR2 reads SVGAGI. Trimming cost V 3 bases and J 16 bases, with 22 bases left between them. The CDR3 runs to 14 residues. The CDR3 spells CASSYGLGRESLFF. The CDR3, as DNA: TGTGCCAGCAGTTATGGGTTAGGTCGGGAGAGTCTTTTCTTC.

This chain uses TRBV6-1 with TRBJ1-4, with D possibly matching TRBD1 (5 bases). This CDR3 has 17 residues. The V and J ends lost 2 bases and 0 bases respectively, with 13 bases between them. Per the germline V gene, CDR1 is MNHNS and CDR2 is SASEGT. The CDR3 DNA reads TGTGCCAGCAGTGAAACGGTCAGGACAACAACTAATGAAAAACTGTTTTTT. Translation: CASSETVRTTTNEKLFF.

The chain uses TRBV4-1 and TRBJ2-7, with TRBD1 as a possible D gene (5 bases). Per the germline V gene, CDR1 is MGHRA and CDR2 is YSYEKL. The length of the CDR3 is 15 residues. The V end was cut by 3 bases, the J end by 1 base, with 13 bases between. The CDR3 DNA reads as TGCGCCAGCAGCCAGGAAGGGGTAAGGTCCTACGAGCAGTACTTC. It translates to CASSQEGVRSYEQYF.